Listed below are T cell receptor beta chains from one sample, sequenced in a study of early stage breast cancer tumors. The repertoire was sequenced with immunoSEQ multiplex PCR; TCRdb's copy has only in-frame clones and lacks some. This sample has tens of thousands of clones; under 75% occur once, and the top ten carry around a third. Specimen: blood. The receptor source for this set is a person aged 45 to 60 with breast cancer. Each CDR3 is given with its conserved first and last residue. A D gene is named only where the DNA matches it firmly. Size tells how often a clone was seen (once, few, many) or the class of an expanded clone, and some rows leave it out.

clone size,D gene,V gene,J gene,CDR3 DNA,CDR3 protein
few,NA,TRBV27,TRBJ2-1,TGTGCCAGCAGTCCACCCTCGGGCGATGAGCAGTTCTTC,CASSPPSGDEQFF
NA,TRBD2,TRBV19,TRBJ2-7,TGTGCCAGTAACAAGGGACTAGCGGCTGGGGGGACCTCCTACGAGCAGTACTTC,CASNKGLAAGGTSYEQYF
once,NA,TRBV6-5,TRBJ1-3,TGTGCCAGCAGCCCCCCGCGCGGAAACACCATATATTTT,CASSPPRGNTIYF
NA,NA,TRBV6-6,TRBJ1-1,TGTGCCAGCAGTTCCCCAGGGGCCGGAGGGTGGTTCTTT,CASSSPGAGGWFF
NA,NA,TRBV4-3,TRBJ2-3,TGCGCCAGCAGCCTCGGCCGGGGCTATACGCAGTATTTT,CASSLGRGYTQYF
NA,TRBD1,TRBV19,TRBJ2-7,TGTGCCAGTAGTATAGAGGGCCAGACCGGGACAGGGGCCTACGAGCAGTACTTC,CASSIEGQTGTGAYEQYF
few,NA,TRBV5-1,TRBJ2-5,TGCGCCAGCAGCTTCCCAGAGACCCAGTACTTC,CASSFPETQYF
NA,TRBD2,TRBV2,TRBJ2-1,TGTGCCAGCTGCCTGGGGGGGTATGAGCAGTTCTTC,CASCLGGYEQFF
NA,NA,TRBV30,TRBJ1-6,TGTGCCTGGGACAGGCTTAGTAATTCACCCCTCCACTTT,CAWDRLSNSPLHF
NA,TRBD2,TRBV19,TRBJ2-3,TGTGCCAGTAGTATAGGGGGCGGGAGCTTCGCAGATACGCAGTATTTT,CASSIGGGSFADTQYF
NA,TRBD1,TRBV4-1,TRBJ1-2,TGCGCCAGCAGCTCTAACGGGTGGGGACAGGGGGCTGGAATAGGCTACACCTTC,CASSSNGWGQGAGIGYTF
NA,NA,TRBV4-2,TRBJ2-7,TGTGCCAGCAGCCAAGAAAGGGTCCGGGAGCAGTACTTC,CASSQERVREQYF
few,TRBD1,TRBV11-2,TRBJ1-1,TGTGCCAGCAGCTTGGACAGGGGCCCTTTCTTT,CASSLDRGPFF
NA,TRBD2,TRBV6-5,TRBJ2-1,TGTGCCAGCAGTTACGGACTAGCGGGAGGGATAGATGAGCAGTTCTTC,CASSYGLAGGIDEQFF
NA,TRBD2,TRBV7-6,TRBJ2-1,TGTGCCAGCAGCTTCAGCGGGGGAGCCTACAATGAGCAGTTCTTC,CASSFSGGAYNEQFF
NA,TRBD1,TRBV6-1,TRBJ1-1,TGTGCCAGCAGACAGGGGGCCTACACTGAAGCTTTCTTT,CASRQGAYTEAFF
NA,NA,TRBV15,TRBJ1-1,TGTGCCACCAGCCCCCGAGGGATCGAGGCTTTCTTT,CATSPRGIEAFF
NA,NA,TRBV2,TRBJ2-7,TGTGCCAGCAGCGGCCCTTCAGGGGGGTCCTACGAGCAGTACTTC,CASSGPSGGSYEQYF
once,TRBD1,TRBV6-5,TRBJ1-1,TGTGCCAGCAGTTACCGAGGACAGGGATTGAACACTGAAGCTTTCTTT,CASSYRGQGLNTEAFF
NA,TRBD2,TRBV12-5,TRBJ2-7,TGTGCTAGTGGTTTGCGTCCGGGAGGGACTTCCTACGAGCAGTACTTC,CASGLRPGGTSYEQYF
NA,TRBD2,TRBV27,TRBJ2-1,TGTGCCAGCTACTTATGGACTAGCGGGAGGGGACATGAGCAGTTCTTC,CASYLWTSGRGHEQFF
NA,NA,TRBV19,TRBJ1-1,TGTGCCAGTAGTATGATGGGCGCAGGGGCTGAAGCTTTCTTT,CASSMMGAGAEAFF
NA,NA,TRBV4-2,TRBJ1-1,TGTGCCAGCAGCCGGACAGAGGACACTGAAGCTTTCTTT,CASSRTEDTEAFF
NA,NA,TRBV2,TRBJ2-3,TGTGCCAGCAATTTGGGACCTGGGATCGCAGATACGCAGTATTTT,CASNLGPGIADTQYF
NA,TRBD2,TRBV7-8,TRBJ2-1,TGTGCCAGCAGCTTGATTGGACTAGCGGGACAGAATGAGCAGTTCTTC,CASSLIGLAGQNEQFF
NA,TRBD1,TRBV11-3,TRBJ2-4,TGTACCAGCAGTAAATCCCCCGGGACAGGGAAAAACATTCAGTACTTC,CTSSKSPGTGKNIQYF
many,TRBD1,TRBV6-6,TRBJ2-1,TGTGCCAGCAGGACCGGGACAGGGGGCAATGAGCAGTTCTTC,CASRTGTGGNEQFF
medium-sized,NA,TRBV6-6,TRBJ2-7,TGTGCCAGCAGCTCCGGGGGCAACCTATACGAGCAGTACTTC,CASSSGGNLYEQYF
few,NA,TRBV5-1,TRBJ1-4,TGCGCCAGCAGCGCGGCAGGGAATGAAAAACTGTTTTTT,CASSAAGNEKLFF
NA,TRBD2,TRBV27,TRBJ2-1,TGTGCCAGCGCCCAGCGGGAGCTCGTTGAGCAGTTCTTC,CASAQRELVEQFF
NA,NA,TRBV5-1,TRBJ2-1,TGCGCCAGCAGCTTTGAAGCCTTATTGGGCAATGAGCAGTTCTTC,CASSFEALLGNEQFF
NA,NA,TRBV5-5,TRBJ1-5,TGTGCCAGCAGCTTGCTGTTCTCGGAGAATCAGCCCCAGCATTTT,CASSLLFSENQPQHF